Listed below are T cell receptor beta chains from one sample, sequenced in a study of Graves' ophthalmopathy and Graves' hyperthyroidism. TCRdb re-called the multiplex PCR reads through MiXCR, storing one row per CDR3 protein. The repertoire holds about 400,000 distinct CDR3 sequences, about 17% seen once, with 1.6% in the top ten. Sequences were obtained from peripheral blood. The receptors originated from a woman between 18 and 30 years old with Graves' ophthalmopathy. Both conserved end residues are part of each CDR3. The D gene is left open where the match is weak. Rows may omit the clone size; those that give it use once, few, many or a size class.

v_call,j_call,clone_size,d_call,cdr3_aa,cdr3_nt
TRBV7-2,TRBJ2-7,many,TRBD1,CASSLGGQGAREQYF,TGTGCCAGCAGCTTAGGCGGCCAGGGGGCGCGGGAGCAGTACTTC
TRBV11-2,TRBJ2-5,few,NA,CASSARTDLETQYF,TGTGCCAGCAGCGCGCGGACAGACCTAGAGACCCAGTACTTC
TRBV7-3,TRBJ1-1,many,TRBD1,CASSLGQGSTTEAFF,TGTGCCAGCAGCTTAGGACAGGGGTCGACCACTGAAGCTTTCTTT
TRBV29-1,TRBJ1-1,many,NA,CSVENRAYEAFF,TGCAGCGTTGAGAACAGGGCGTACGAAGCTTTCTTT
TRBV2,TRBJ2-7,many,TRBD1,CASSGDRGKEQYF,TGTGCCAGCAGTGGGGACAGGGGAAAGGAGCAGTACTTC
TRBV12-3/TRBV12-4,TRBJ2-5,few,NA,CASSFGQPQETQYF,TGTGCCAGCAGTTTCGGACAGCCCCAAGAGACCCAGTACTTC
TRBV4-2,TRBJ2-2,many,NA,CASSQDGRSNTGELFF,TGTGCCAGCAGCCAAGACGGCAGATCGAACACCGGGGAGCTGTTTTTT
TRBV7-3,TRBJ2-5,many,TRBD1,CASSLGGRGQETQYF,TGTGCCAGCAGCTTAGGGGGCAGGGGGCAAGAGACCCAGTACTTC
TRBV28,TRBJ2-7,many,TRBD1,CASSPPGQGAHEQYF,TGTGCCAGCAGCCCGCCGGGACAGGGGGCCCACGAGCAGTACTTC
TRBV18,TRBJ2-7,NA,NA,CASSRDFRSSYEQYF,TGTGCCAGCTCCCGGGACTTCAGGAGCTCCTACGAGCAGTACTTC
TRBV7-2,TRBJ2-7,many,NA,CASSTARSYEQYF,TGTGCCAGCAGCACAGCTAGGTCCTACGAGCAGTACTTC
TRBV28,TRBJ2-5,many,NA,CASSGGGRETQYF,TGTGCCAGCAGTGGAGGAGGTCGGGAGACCCAGTACTTC
TRBV30,TRBJ1-1,many,NA,CALHRGGYTEAFF,TGTGCCCTACATAGAGGTGGGTACACTGAAGCTTTCTTT
TRBV7-9,TRBJ2-7,many,TRBD1,CASSLADRGYDEQYF,TGTGCCAGCAGCTTAGCGGACAGGGGATACGACGAGCAGTACTTC
TRBV12-3/TRBV12-4,TRBJ2-7,NA,TRBD1,CASSMDSGTAPSYEQYF,TGTGCCAGCAGTATGGACTCCGGGACAGCCCCCTCCTACGAGCAGTACTTC
TRBV20-1,TRBJ1-5,many,TRBD1,CSARAGTGRNQPQHF,TGCAGTGCTAGAGCCGGGACAGGCCGCAATCAGCCCCAGCATTTT
TRBV7-6,TRBJ2-7,many,TRBD2,CASSLELASGSNDEQYF,TGTGCCAGCAGCTTAGAGTTGGCTAGCGGGAGTAATGACGAGCAGTACTTC
TRBV7-2,TRBJ2-7,many,NA,CASSRRGDDEQYF,TGTGCCAGCAGCCGCAGGGGAGACGACGAGCAGTACTTC
TRBV12-3/TRBV12-4,TRBJ2-5,few,NA,CASSLPLKVETQYF,TGTGCCAGCAGTTTGCCCCTTAAGGTCGAGACCCAGTACTTC
TRBV6-5,TRBJ2-2,many,NA,CASSYSAGWSNTGELFF,TGTGCCAGCAGTTACTCGGCGGGGTGGTCGAACACCGGGGAGCTGTTTTTT
TRBV25-1,TRBJ1-5,many,NA,CASSGSWEGSQPQHF,TGTGCCAGCAGTGGTTCGTGGGAGGGGAGTCAGCCCCAGCATTTT
TRBV12-3/TRBV12-4,TRBJ1-6,NA,NA,CASSQTGSVDSPLHF,TGTGCCAGCAGCCAAACAGGCTCCGTGGATTCACCCCTCCACTTT
TRBV12-3/TRBV12-4,TRBJ2-2,few,NA,CASRPTLRPNTGELFF,TGTGCCAGCAGACCCACCCTTCGGCCGAACACCGGGGAGCTGTTTTTT
TRBV6-2/TRBV6-3,TRBJ1-1,NA,NA,CASINRQIRDTEAFF,TGTGCCAGCATCAATCGGCAGATTCGGGACACTGAAGCTTTCTTT
TRBV27,TRBJ1-3,many,NA,CATSDSSSGNTIYF,TGTGCCACCTCGGACAGTTCCTCTGGAAACACCATATATTTT
TRBV9,TRBJ1-5,many,NA,CASSVGVSNQPQHF,TGTGCCAGCAGCGTAGGGGTAAGCAATCAGCCCCAGCATTTT
TRBV20-1,TRBJ2-7,many,NA,CSAPRGSEQYF,TGCAGTGCGCCGAGGGGTTCCGAGCAGTACTTC
TRBV7-2,TRBJ1-2,few,TRBD1,CASSLTGGYTF,TGTGCCAGCAGCTTGACAGGGGGCTACACCTTC
TRBV11-2,TRBJ2-4,many,NA,CASSTSVDIQYF,TGTGCCAGCAGCACCTCGGTTGACATTCAGTACTTC
TRBV6-2/TRBV6-3,TRBJ2-6,many,TRBD1,CASRRVTGGGANVLTF,TGTGCCAGCAGACGAGTGACAGGGGGTGGGGCCAACGTCCTGACTTTC
TRBV20-1,TRBJ2-2,many,NA,CSASFRTNTGELFF,TGCAGTGCTAGTTTCCGAACGAACACCGGGGAGTTGTTTTTT
TRBV12-3/TRBV12-4,TRBJ1-2,NA,NA,CASSFAGDNYGYTF,TGTGCCAGCAGTTTCGCGGGGGATAACTATGGCTACACCTTC
TRBV6-5,TRBJ1-2,NA,NA,CASSYSGRRNYGYTF,TGTGCCAGCAGTTACTCGGGCAGACGGAACTATGGCTACACCTTC
TRBV2,TRBJ2-2,many,NA,CASLEGVGELFF,TGTGCCAGCCTCGAGGGGGTCGGGGAGCTGTTTTTT
TRBV20-1,TRBJ1-5,many,TRBD1,CSARDSKVQPQHF,TGCAGTGCGCGGGACAGCAAAGTTCAGCCCCAGCATTTT
TRBV7-2,TRBJ1-2,many,TRBD1,CASSSPGGGYGYTF,TGTGCCAGCAGCTCCCCAGGGGGCGGGTATGGCTACACCTTC
TRBV3-1,TRBJ2-5,NA,TRBD2,CASSPGTSGSETQYF,TGTGCCAGCAGCCCGGGGACTAGCGGGAGTGAGACCCAGTACTTC
TRBV28,TRBJ1-1,many,NA,CASSLGSRRGGSEAFF,TGTGCCAGCAGTTTAGGATCGAGAAGGGGTGGTTCTGAAGCTTTCTTT
TRBV11-2,TRBJ2-7,many,NA,CASSLRGYTYEQYF,TGTGCCAGCAGCTTACGAGGGTACACCTACGAGCAGTACTTC
TRBV2,TRBJ1-5,NA,NA,CASISDRTGQPQHF,TGTGCCAGCATTTCAGACAGGACGGGTCAGCCCCAGCATTTT
TRBV15,TRBJ1-5,many,TRBD1,CATSRARDRARQPQHF,TGTGCCACCAGCAGAGCGAGAGACAGGGCTCGTCAGCCCCAGCATTTT
TRBV20-1,TRBJ2-7,many,NA,CSASPTPFEQYF,TGCAGTGCGTCACCTACCCCGTTCGAGCAGTACTTC
TRBV6-1,TRBJ2-6,NA,TRBD1,CASSGQGASGANVLTF,TGTGCCAGCAGTGGACAGGGGGCCTCTGGGGCCAACGTCCTGACTTTC
TRBV18,TRBJ1-5,many,NA,CASSPRGQGDQPQHF,TGTGCCAGCTCACCACGGGGGCAGGGTGATCAGCCCCAGCATTTT
TRBV6-1,TRBJ2-4,many,NA,CASKAENIQYF,TGTGCCAGCAAGGCGGAAAACATTCAGTACTTC
TRBV28,TRBJ2-5,few,NA,CASSPPLGTQYF,TGTGCCAGCAGTCCCCCTTTGGGGACCCAGTACTTC
TRBV5-1,TRBJ2-7,many,TRBD1,CASNTGGEQYF,TGCGCCAGCAATACAGGGGGCGAGCAGTACTTC
TRBV19,TRBJ1-6,NA,TRBD1,CASSIYRGNSPLHF,TGTGCCAGTAGTATCTACAGGGGGAATTCACCCCTCCACTTT
TRBV6-4,TRBJ2-2,many,TRBD1,CASSDATGTGGGELFF,TGTGCCAGCAGTGACGCTACCGGGACAGGGGGCGGGGAGCTGTTTTTT
TRBV3-1,TRBJ1-1,many,NA,CASSHGGITEAFF,TGTGCCAGCAGCCATGGGGGGATTACTGAAGCTTTCTTT
TRBV11-2,TRBJ1-2,many,NA,CASSLGRNNYGYTF,TGTGCCAGCAGCTTAGGGCGGAATAACTATGGCTACACCTTC